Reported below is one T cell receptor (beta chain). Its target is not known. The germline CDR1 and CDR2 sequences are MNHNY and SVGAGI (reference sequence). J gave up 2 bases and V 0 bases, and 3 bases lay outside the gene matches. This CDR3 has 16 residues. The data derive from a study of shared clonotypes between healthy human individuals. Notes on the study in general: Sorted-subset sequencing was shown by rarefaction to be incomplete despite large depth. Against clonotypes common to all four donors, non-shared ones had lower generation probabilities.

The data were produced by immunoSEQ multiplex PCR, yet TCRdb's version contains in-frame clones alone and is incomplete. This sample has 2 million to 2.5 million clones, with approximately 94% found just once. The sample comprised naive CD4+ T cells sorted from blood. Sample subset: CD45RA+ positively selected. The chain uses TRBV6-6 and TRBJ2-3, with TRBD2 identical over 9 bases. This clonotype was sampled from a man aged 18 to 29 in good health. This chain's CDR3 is CASSYSVAGVTDTQYF. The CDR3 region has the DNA TGTGCCAGCAGTTACTCGGTAGCGGGGGTCACAGATACGCAGTATTTT.